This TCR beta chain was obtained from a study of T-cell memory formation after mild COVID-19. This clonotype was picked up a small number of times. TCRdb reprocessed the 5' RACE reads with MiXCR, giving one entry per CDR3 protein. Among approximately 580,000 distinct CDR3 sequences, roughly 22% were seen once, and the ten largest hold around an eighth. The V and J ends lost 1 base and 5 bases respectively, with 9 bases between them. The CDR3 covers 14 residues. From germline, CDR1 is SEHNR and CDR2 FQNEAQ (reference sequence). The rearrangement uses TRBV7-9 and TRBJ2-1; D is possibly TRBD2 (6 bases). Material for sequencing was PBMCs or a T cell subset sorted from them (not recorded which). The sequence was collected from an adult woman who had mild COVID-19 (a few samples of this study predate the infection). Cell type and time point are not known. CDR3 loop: CASSLVTGDNEQFF. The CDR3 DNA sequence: TGTGCCAGCAGCTTAGTAACGGGGGACAATGAGCAGTTCTTC. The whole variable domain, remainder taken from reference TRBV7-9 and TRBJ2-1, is DTGVSQNPRHKITKRGQNVTFRCDPISEHNRLYWYRQTLGQGPEFLTYFQNEAQLEKSRLLSDRFSAERPKGSFSTLEIQRTEQGDSAMYLCASSLVTGDNEQFFGPGTRLTVL.